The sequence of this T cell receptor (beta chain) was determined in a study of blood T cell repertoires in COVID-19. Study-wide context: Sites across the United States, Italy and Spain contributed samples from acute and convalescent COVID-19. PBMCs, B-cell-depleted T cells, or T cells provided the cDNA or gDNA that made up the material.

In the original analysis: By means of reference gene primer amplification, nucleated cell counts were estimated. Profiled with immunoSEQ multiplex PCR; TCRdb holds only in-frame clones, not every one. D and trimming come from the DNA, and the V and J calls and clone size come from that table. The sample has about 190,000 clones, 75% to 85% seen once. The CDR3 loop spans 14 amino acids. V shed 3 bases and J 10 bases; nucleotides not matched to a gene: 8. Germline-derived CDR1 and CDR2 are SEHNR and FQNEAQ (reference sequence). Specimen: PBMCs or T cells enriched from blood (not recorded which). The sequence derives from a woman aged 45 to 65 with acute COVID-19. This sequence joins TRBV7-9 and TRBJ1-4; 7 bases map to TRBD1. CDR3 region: CASSFDRAEGKLFF. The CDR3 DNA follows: TGTGCCAGCAGCTTTGACAGGGCGGAGGGAAAACTGTTTTTT.